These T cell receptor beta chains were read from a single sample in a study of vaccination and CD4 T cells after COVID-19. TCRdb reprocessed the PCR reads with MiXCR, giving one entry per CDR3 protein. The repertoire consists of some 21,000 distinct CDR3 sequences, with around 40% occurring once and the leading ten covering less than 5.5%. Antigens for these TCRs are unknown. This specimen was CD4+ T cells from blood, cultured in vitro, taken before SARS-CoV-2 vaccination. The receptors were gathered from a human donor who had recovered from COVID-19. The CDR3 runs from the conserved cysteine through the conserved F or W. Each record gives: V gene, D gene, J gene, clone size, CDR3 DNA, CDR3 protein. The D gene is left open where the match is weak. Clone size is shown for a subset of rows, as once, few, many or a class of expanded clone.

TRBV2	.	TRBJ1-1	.	TGTGCCAGCAGTGAGGTGGGCAGGGACACTGAAGCTTTCTTT	CASSEVGRDTEAFF
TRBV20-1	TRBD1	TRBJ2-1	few	TGCAGTGCAAACTATCTACAGGGGGCTTACTACAATGAGCAGTTCTTC	CSANYLQGAYYNEQFF
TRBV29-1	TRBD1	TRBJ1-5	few	TGCAGCGTAACGACAGGGGGCGACCAGCCCCAGCATTTT	CSVTTGGDQPQHF
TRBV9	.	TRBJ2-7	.	TGTGCCAGCAGCGTAGTGGACGGCTCCTACGAGCAGTACTTC	CASSVVDGSYEQYF
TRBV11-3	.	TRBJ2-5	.	TGTGCCAGCAGCGTGGGACTTCCGAACCCCAGAGAGACCCAGTACTTC	CASSVGLPNPRETQYF
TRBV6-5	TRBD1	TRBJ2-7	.	TGTGCCAGCAGTTACTCCGGACAGGCTTCTCGGCAGTACTTC	CASSYSGQASRQYF
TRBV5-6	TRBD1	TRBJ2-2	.	TGTGCCAGCAGGAAACTGGGGACAGGGGCATCCGAGGGGGAGCTGTTTTTT	CASRKLGTGASEGELFF
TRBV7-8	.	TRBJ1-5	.	TGTGCCAGCAGCTTAGGGGTTAGGGGCATGCACAATCAGCCCCAGCATTTT	CASSLGVRGMHNQPQHF
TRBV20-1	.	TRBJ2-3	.	TGCAGTGCTCCGTCCCCCCGCCTCACAGATACGCAGTATTTT	CSAPSPRLTDTQYF
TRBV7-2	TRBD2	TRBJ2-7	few	TGTGCCAGCAGCCCGGGACTAGCGGGACGAGGAGAGCAGTACTTC	CASSPGLAGRGEQYF
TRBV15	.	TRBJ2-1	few	TGTGCCACCAGCAGAGATCCTGGACAGAGCTCCTACAATGAGCAGTTCTTC	CATSRDPGQSSYNEQFF
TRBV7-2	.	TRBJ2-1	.	TGTGCCAGCAGCCCAGGGGCCGGGACACCTTACAATGAGCAGTTCTTC	CASSPGAGTPYNEQFF
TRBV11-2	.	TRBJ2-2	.	TGTGCCAGCAGCTTAACGCGCGGTACGAACACCGGGGAGCTGTTTTTT	CASSLTRGTNTGELFF
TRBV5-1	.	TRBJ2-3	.	TGCGCCAGCAGCTTGTTGTCGGGAGTACCAGATACGCAGTATTTT	CASSLLSGVPDTQYF
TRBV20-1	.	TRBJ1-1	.	TGCAGTGCTAGTCCCGGGCCCCTCTCTATCACTGAAGCTTTCTTT	CSASPGPLSITEAFF
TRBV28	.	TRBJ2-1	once	TGTGCCAGCAGTTTGGCGCAGGCATCACCCTTCTACAATGAGCAGTTCTTC	CASSLAQASPFYNEQFF
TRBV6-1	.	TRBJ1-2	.	TGTGCCAGCAGCCTACAGATTATCTATGGCTACACCTTC	CASSLQIIYGYTF
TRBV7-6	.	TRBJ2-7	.	TGTGCCAGCAGCATCCTTCCGGGCTCCTACGAGCAGTACTTC	CASSILPGSYEQYF
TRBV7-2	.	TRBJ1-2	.	TGTGCCAGCAGCTTAGAATCGGGGGCCTATGGCTACACCTTC	CASSLESGAYGYTF
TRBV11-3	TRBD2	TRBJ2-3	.	TGTGCCAGCAGCTTAACTAGCGGGGTGGATACGCAGTATTTT	CASSLTSGVDTQYF
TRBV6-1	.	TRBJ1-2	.	TGTGCCAGCACTCTAACCGCTGGGAGCTATGGCTACACCTTC	CASTLTAGSYGYTF
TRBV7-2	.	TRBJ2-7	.	TGTGCCAGCAGCTTAGGCACCTACTCCTACGAGCAGTACTTC	CASSLGTYSYEQYF
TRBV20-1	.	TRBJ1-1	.	TGCAGTGCCATCCGCCGGGTAGGGGGCACTGAAGCTTTCTTT	CSAIRRVGGTEAFF
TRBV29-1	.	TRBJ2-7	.	TGCAGCGTTGGCTCCACAACCTACGAGCAGTACTTC	CSVGSTTYEQYF
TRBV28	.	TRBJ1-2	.	TGTGCCAGCAGTGTAAATCTAGGAGGCTACACCTTC	CASSVNLGGYTF
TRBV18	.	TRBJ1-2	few	TGTGCCAGCTCACCAAGACAGGATGATGGCTACACCTTC	CASSPRQDDGYTF
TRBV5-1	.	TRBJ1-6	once	TGCGCCAGCAGCTTGTTTTTAAGGGACACCCTTAATTCACCCCTCCACTTT	CASSLFLRDTLNSPLHF
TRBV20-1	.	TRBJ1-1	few	TGCAGTGCTACCAGGAACACTGAAGCTTTCTTT	CSATRNTEAFF
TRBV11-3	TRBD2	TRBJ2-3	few	TGTGCCAGCAGCTTAGGTACTAGCGGATCAGATACGCAGTATTTT	CASSLGTSGSDTQYF
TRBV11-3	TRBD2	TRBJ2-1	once	TGTGCCAGCAGCTTAGATCTAAGCGGGGTCCAGGAGCAGTTCTTC	CASSLDLSGVQEQFF
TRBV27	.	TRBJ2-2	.	TGTGCCAGCAGTTCCTACAAAAAGATGACGGATCGGAACACCGGGGAGCTGTTTTTT	CASSSYKKMTDRNTGELFF
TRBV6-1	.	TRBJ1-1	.	TGTGCCAGCAGGCTACGGAGCTCGAGCAGGGCTGAAGCTTTCTTT	CASRLRSSSRAEAFF
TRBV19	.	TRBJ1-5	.	TGTGCCAGTAGGGTAGGATCTCCGGGGCCCCAGCATTTT	CASRVGSPGPQHF
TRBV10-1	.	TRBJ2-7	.	TGCGCCAGCAGTGAGTGGGCGGGAACCTACGAGCAGTACTTC	CASSEWAGTYEQYF
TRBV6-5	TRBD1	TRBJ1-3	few	TGTGCCAGCAGTAACTTACAGGGGCGCTCTGGAAACACCATATATTTT	CASSNLQGRSGNTIYF
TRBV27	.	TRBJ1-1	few	TGTGCCAGCAGTCCGTCCCAAATGATAATTTCTGAAGCTTTCTTT	CASSPSQMIISEAFF
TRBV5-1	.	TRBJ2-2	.	TGCGCCAGCAGCTCTCATAGAGCCCGATTCGGGGAGCTGTTTTTT	CASSSHRARFGELFF
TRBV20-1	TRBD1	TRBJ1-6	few	TGCAGTGCTCAAGGTTCGACAGGGTCGGAGGATTCACCCCTCCACTTT	CSAQGSTGSEDSPLHF
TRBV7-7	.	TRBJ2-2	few	TGTGCCAGCAGCTTTAGGCAAAACACCGGGGAGCTGTTTTTT	CASSFRQNTGELFF
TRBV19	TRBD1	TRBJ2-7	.	TGTGCCAGTAGTCCGAGACAGGGGGGCCCCTACGAGCAGCACTTC	CASSPRQGGPYEQHF
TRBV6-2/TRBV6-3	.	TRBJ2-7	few	TGTGCCAGCAGTTACTCTTCCCAATGGGAGCAGTACTTC	CASSYSSQWEQYF
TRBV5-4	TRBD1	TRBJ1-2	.	TGTGCCAGCAGGGAAAGACAGGGATTTGGTGGCTACACCTTC	CASRERQGFGGYTF
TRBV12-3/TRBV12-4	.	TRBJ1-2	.	TGTGCCAGCAGTTTGCCTACGGGCTACACCTTC	CASSLPTGYTF
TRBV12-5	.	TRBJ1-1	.	TGTGCTAGTGGTCCCGACAGGACAAACACTGAAGCTTTCTTT	CASGPDRTNTEAFF
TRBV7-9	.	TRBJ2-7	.	TGTGCCAGCAGCTTAGAACAGGTTGAAACCTACGAGCAGTACTTC	CASSLEQVETYEQYF
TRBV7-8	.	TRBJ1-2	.	TGTGCCAGCAGCTTAGGAGGGGTAGGCTATGGCTACACCTTC	CASSLGGVGYGYTF
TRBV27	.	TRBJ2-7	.	TGTGCCAGCAGTTTAGGGCGACGTTCCTACGAGCAGTACTTC	CASSLGRRSYEQYF
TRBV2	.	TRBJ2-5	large	TGTGCCAGCAGTGAAACGGCCAGCGCGGAGACCCAGTACTTC	CASSETASAETQYF
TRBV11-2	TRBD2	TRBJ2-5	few	TGTGCCAGCAGCTTAAGCGGGACCTTCCAAGAGACCCAGTACTTC	CASSLSGTFQETQYF